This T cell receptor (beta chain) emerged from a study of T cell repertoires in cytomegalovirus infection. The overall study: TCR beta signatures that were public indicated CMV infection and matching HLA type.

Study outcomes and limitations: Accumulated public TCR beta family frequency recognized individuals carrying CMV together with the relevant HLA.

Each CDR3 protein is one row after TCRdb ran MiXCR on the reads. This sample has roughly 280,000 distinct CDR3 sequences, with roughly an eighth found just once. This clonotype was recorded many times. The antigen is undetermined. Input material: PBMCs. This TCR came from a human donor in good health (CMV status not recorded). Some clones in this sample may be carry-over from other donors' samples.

The chain's CDR3 is CACSKSSYNEQFF. CDR3 nucleotide sequence: TGTGCCTGCTCCAAGAGCTCCTACAATGAGCAGTTCTTC. The chain uses TRBV7-2 and TRBJ2-1; D is uncertain. The CDR3 spans 13 residues. V lost 11 bases and J 0 bases, leaving 11 bases between the germline ends. Looked up from germline, CDR1 is SGHTA and CDR2 is FQGNSA.